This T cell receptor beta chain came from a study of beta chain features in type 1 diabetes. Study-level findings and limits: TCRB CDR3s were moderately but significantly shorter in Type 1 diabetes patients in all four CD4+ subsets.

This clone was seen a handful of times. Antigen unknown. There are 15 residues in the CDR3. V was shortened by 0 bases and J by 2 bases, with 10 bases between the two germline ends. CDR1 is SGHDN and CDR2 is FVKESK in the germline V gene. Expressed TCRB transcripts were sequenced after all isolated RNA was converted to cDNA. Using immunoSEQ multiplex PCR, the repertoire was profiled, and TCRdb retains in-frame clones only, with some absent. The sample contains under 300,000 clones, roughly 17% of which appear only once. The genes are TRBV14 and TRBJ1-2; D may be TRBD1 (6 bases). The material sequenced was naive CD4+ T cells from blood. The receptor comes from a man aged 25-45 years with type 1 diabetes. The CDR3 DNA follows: TGTGCCAGCAGCCAAGAGTCCCAGGGGAACTATGGCTACACCTTC. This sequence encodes CASSQESQGNYGYTF.